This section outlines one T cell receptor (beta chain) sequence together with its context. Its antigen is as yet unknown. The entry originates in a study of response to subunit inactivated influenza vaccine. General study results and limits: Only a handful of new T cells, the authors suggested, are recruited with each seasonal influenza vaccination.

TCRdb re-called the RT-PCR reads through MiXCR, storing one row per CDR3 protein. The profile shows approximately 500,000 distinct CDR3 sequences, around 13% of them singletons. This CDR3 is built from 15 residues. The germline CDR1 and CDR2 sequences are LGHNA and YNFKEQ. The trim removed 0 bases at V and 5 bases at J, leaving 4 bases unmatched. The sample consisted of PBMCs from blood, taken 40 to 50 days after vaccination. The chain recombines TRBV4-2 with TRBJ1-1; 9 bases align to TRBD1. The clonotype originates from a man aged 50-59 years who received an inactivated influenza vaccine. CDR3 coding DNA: TGTGCCAGCAGCCAAGAGACAGGGGGAGTAACTGAAGCTTTCTTT. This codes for CASSQETGGVTEAFF.